This record concerns one T cell receptor beta chain sequence. The target antigen is unknown. This entry is derived from a study of T cell responses to AZD1222 COVID-19 vaccine. Findings and limits, study-wide: Baseline seropositivity characterized only six AZD1222 recipients.

TCRdb keeps only in-frame clones here, not all; method: immunoSEQ multiplex PCR. The sample shows roughly 120,000 clones, roughly 90% of them seen only once. There are 13 residues in the CDR3. Germline CDR1 and CDR2: SGHAT and FQNNGV. Trimming pared 8 bases from V and 6 bases from J, leaving 16 bases between. The chain employs TRBV11-2 and TRBJ1-1; D is unresolved. This TCR was sampled from an adult in good health. This sample comprised peripheral blood, obtained on day 0 of AZD1222 vaccination. DNA of the CDR3: TGTGCCAGCGCCCGAAGGTCTGGCGCTGAAGCTTTCTTT. This encodes CASARRSGAEAFF.